This TCR beta chain derives from a study of T cell repertoires in cytomegalovirus infection. Each CDR3 protein gets one entry after TCRdb re-called the reads with MiXCR. Among over 450,000 distinct CDR3 sequences listed, roughly 12% were seen once. V lost 6 bases and J lost 3, with 9 bases in between. The germline CDR1 and CDR2 sequences are ENHRY and SYGVKD. This CDR3 contains 12 residues. V gene TRBV10-3 combines with J gene TRBJ2-7; the D gene is possibly TRBD2 (6 bases). The sequenced sample was PBMCs. This sequence was found in a human donor in good health (CMV status not recorded). Some clones in this sample may be carry-over from other donors' samples. The CDR3: CAIRPEGYEQYF. The CDR3 coding sequence is TGTGCCATCAGGCCGGAGGGCTACGAGCAGTACTTC.